Each of the 6 T cell receptor beta chains below was sequenced from the same sample in a study of beta chain features in type 1 diabetes. As every portion of the isolated RNA was reverse transcribed, the sequencing read expressed TCRB transcripts. Here immunoSEQ multiplex PCR was the method, and the copy in TCRdb shows in-frame clones only, minus some. The data hold around 240,000 clones, with 9.6% observed a single time. Sequenced material: naive CD4+ T cells from blood. These receptors originate from a woman between 18 and 29 years old in good health.

This chain connects TRBV6-6 to TRBJ2-7; the D is unclear. The CDR3 has 13 residues. Germline loops: CDR1 MNHNY, CDR2 SVGAGI (reference sequence). V was trimmed by 0 bases and J by 0 bases, leaving 3 bases between them. The CDR3 region is CASSYSGSYEQYF. CDR3 nucleotides: TGTGCCAGCAGTTACTCCGGCTCCTACGAGCAGTACTTC.

This clone was seen a handful of times. The chain has TRBV20-1 and TRBJ1-1, with D possibly matching TRBD1 (6 bases). Trimming removed 1 base at V and 8 bases at J, with 8 bases between. This CDR3 is 11 amino acids long. Germline lookup yields CDR1 DFQATT and CDR2 SNEGSKA (reference sequence). The CDR3 bases are TGCAGTGCTAGAGTTGACAGGGAAGCTTTCTTT. This gives the protein CSARVDREAFF.

This clone turned up a few times. The chain joins TRBV18 to TRBJ1-2, with 7 bases fitting TRBD1. The CDR3 totals 14 residues. CDR1 is KGHSH, CDR2 LQKENI, per germline. Trimming cost V 2 bases and J 7 bases; bases outside gene matches: 7. CDR3 protein: CASSPNTGDSGYTF. CDR3 nucleotide sequence: TGTGCCAGCTCACCAAATACAGGGGATTCTGGCTACACCTTC. The full variable domain, with the rest looked up from reference TRBV18 and TRBJ1-2, is NAGVMQNPRHLVRRRGQEARLRCSPMKGHSHVYWYRQLPEEGLKFMVYLQKENIIDESGMPKERFSAEFPKEGPSILRIQQVVRGDSAAYFCASSPNTGDSGYTFGSGTRLTVV.

This clone came up a few times. The CDR3 loop is CASRGAINQPQHF. The CDR3 region has the DNA TGTGCCAGCAGGGGGGCAATTAATCAGCCCCAGCATTTT. This chain links TRBV2 with TRBJ1-5, with a tentative D call TRBD1 (6 bases). The V end lost 6 bases, the J end lost 4 bases, and 10 bases lay between the germline ends. Germline V gene sequence: CDR1 SNHLY, CDR2 FYNNEI. The CDR3 has 13 amino acids.

The J gene is TRBJ1-1, the V gene TRBV7-9; D is unclear. This CDR3 is 11 amino acids long. Between the trimmed V and J ends, which lost 5 bases and 1 base, there was a span of 2 bases. CDR1 and CDR2 (germline): SEHNR, FQNEAQ (reference sequence). The CDR3 loop reads CASSRNTEAFF. The DNA of the CDR3 is TGTGCCAGCAGCCGGAACACTGAAGCTTTCTTT. Based on the CDR3 plus reference TRBV7-9 and TRBJ1-1, the full variable domain is DTGVSQNPRHKITKRGQNVTFRCDPISEHNRLYWYRQTLGQGPEFLTYFQNEAQLEKSRLLSDRFSAERPKGSFSTLEIQRTEQGDSAMYLCASSRNTEAFFGQGTRLTVV.

This clone showed up just a few times. The chain is built from TRBV27 and TRBJ2-1; perhaps TRBD1 as D (6 bases). The CDR3 sequence is 14 residues long. V was trimmed by 5 bases and J by 8 bases, leaving 16 bases between them. The germline V gene encodes CDR1 MNHEY and CDR2 SMNVEV (reference sequence). CDR3 residues: CASSVVAGVHEQFF. In nucleotides, the CDR3 is TGTGCCAGCAGTGTAGTAGCAGGGGTGCATGAGCAGTTCTTC.